This entry lists 10 T cell receptor beta chains sequenced from one sample in a study of blood T cells in healthy people across ages. Sample-barcoded 5' priming and a J-beta primer mix drove a second PCR of about 6 to 11 cycles. TCRdb fed the 5' RACE reads into MiXCR, producing one record per CDR3 protein. Of hundreds of thousands of distinct CDR3 sequences listed, over 40% are singletons. The specimen was blood. The source of these receptors is a woman over 75 in good health.

The rearrangement links TRBV11-2 to TRBJ1-3; tentatively, D is TRBD1 (5 bases). Trimming removed 7 bases from V and 6 bases from J, with 13 bases in between. Looked up from germline, CDR1 is SGHAT and CDR2 is FQNNGV. The CDR3 has 13 residues. CDR3: CASNGTATNTIYF. The CDR3 DNA is TGTGCCAGCAACGGGACGGCCACAAACACCATATATTTT.

Points on this clonotype: A clone one base away is much larger, so this may be a read error. This chain links TRBV3-1 with TRBJ2-5; 11 bases are a match to TRBD2. CDR1 and CDR2 (germline): LGHDT, YNNKEL (reference sequence). V dropped 2 bases and J dropped 11; count of bases not matched to a gene: 7. There are 14 residues in the CDR3. CDR3 DNA sequence: TGTGCCAGCAGCCAACTAGCGGGAGGAGGTGAGCAGTACTTC. This codes for CASSQLAGGGEQYF.

This clonotype came up a few times. The chain is built from TRBV27 and TRBJ2-1; 16 nucleotides agree with TRBD2. V shed 5 bases and J 11 bases; nucleotides not matched to a gene: 9. Germline V gives CDR1 MNHEY, CDR2 SMNVEV (reference sequence). The CDR3 sequence is 16 residues long. The CDR3 spells CASSPPGLAGGQKQFF. CDR3 nucleotide sequence: TGTGCCAGCAGTCCACCGGGACTAGCGGGGGGGCAGAAGCAGTTCTTC.

This rearrangement joins TRBV6-5 to TRBJ2-5; the match to TRBD1 covers 11 bases. Germline CDR1 MNHEY, CDR2 SVGAGI. The length of the CDR3 is 13 residues. Germline trimming cut 5 bases from V and 5 bases from J; bases unmatched to any gene: 1. The CDR3 nucleotides are TGTGCCAGCAGTGGGACAGGGGGGGAGACCCAGTACTTC. Protein sequence: CASSGTGGETQYF.

This clonotype was seen only a few times. V gene TRBV12-3 or TRBV12-4 combines with J gene TRBJ1-4; D uncertain. The length of the CDR3 is 12 residues. Trimming removed 3 bases at V and 8 bases at J, with 7 bases between. The CDR3 sequence: CASSFLGEKLFF. The CDR3, as DNA: TGTGCCAGCAGTTTTTTGGGGGAAAAACTGTTTTTT.

The rearrangement joins TRBV18 to TRBJ2-3; 7 bases match TRBD1. Germline values: CDR1 KGHSH, CDR2 LQKENI. V lost 5 bases, J lost 7 bases, and 9 bases stayed unmatched. This CDR3 is 14 amino acids long. CDR3 nucleotide sequence: TGTGCCAGCTCAGTACAGGGGCTTGATAATACGCAGTATTTT. Translated, it gives CASSVQGLDNTQYF.

This clonotype has only one observation. This chain connects TRBV3-1 to TRBJ1-5; a weak D match, TRBD1 (5 bases). There are 18 residues in the CDR3. V was cut by 0 bases and J by 0 bases, with 15 bases left in between. Germline V gene data show CDR1 as LGHDT and CDR2 as YNNKEL (reference sequence). The CDR3 sequence: CASSQDEGGDYSNQPQHF. DNA for the CDR3: TGTGCCAGCAGCCAAGATGAGGGAGGGGATTATAGCAATCAGCCCCAGCATTTT.

For this clonotype: A single base separates this from a much larger clone, so it may be a read error. The chain combines TRBV5-5 with TRBJ2-1; D possibly uses TRBD1 or TRBD2 (5 bases each). V was cut by 3 bases and J by 13 bases, with 14 bases left in between. CDR3 size: 12 residues. Germline assignment: CDR1 SGHKS and CDR2 YYEKEE (reference sequence). The CDR3 coding sequence is TGTGCCAGCAGCTGGGACGGAGAGACCCAGTTCTTC. This sequence encodes CASSWDGETQFF.

This clonotype came up many times. The chain has TRBV28 and TRBJ2-1, with unresolved D. The germline gives CDR1 MDHEN, CDR2 SYDVKM. Trimming cost V 3 bases and J 9 bases, with 9 bases left between them. There are 12 residues in the CDR3. In DNA form, the CDR3 reads TGTGCCAGCAGTTTCGGGTTCGGTGAGCAGTTCTTC. It specifies CASSFGFGEQFF.

This chain links TRBV9 with TRBJ1-1, with 9 bases identical to TRBD1. V shed 2 bases, J shed 5 bases, and the junction held 7 bases outside the gene matches. The germline CDR1 and CDR2 sequences are SGDLS and YYNGEE. This CDR3 contains 15 residues. The CDR3 here is CASSVTGGAGTEAFF. The CDR3 DNA reads TGTGCCAGCAGCGTTACAGGGGGCGCAGGAACTGAAGCTTTCTTT.